This passage covers 5 T cell receptor beta chains from one sample sequenced in a study of shared clonotypes between healthy human individuals. Assay used: immunoSEQ multiplex PCR; TCRdb lists only in-frame clones, some missing. The sample includes roughly 300,000 clones, 73% of them seen just once. Material: memory CD4+ T cells sorted from blood. Subset here: CD45RA-negative fraction. All receptors derive from a young man in good health.

The CDR3: CASSGGPTSYYEQYF. DNA for the CDR3: TGTGCCAGCAGCGGAGGGCCTACCTCCTACTACGAGCAGTACTTC. The genes are TRBV6-5 and TRBJ2-7, with a weak D call TRBD2 (6 bases). The CDR3 covers 15 residues. The V end lost 6 bases, the J end lost 3 bases, and 18 bases lay between the germline ends. CDR1 and CDR2 from the germline V gene are MNHEY and SVGAGI.

This chain connects TRBV7-9 to TRBJ2-5; 9 bases map to TRBD1. J lost 5 bases, V lost 5 bases, and 6 bases had no gene match. Germline loops: CDR1 SEHNR, CDR2 FQNEAQ (reference sequence). The CDR3 spans 14 residues. CDR3 DNA: TGTGCCAGCAGCCGGACAGGGGTAGGGGAGACCCAGTACTTC. Its protein is CASSRTGVGETQYF.

The V call is TRBV14, the J call TRBJ2-3; 8 bases are shared with TRBD2. CDR3 length: 14 amino acids. The germline V gene has CDR1 SGHDN and CDR2 FVKESK. Trimming removed 4 bases from V and 3 bases from J; junction bases left unmatched: 3. The CDR3 region is CASSPAGVTDTQYF. CDR3 nucleotide sequence: TGTGCCAGCAGCCCAGCGGGAGTAACAGATACGCAGTATTTT.

The chain recombines TRBV6-5 with TRBJ1-5; 10 bases match TRBD1. The V gene end was trimmed by 6 bases and the J gene end by 5 bases; junction bases not matched to a gene: 4. The CDR3 is 14 amino acids. The V gene's germline CDR1 is MNHEY and CDR2 SVGAGI. For the CDR3, the DNA is TGTGCCAGCAGGGGGGACAGGGGACATCAGCCCCAGCATTTT. Residues: CASRGDRGHQPQHF.

The genes are TRBV5-4 and TRBJ2-7; D gene ambiguous. Germline V gives CDR1 SGHNT, CDR2 YYREEE (reference sequence). Trimming removed 5 bases from V and 3 bases from J, with 15 bases in between. This CDR3 is built from 14 residues. The CDR3 sequence is CASSEDGLGYEQYF. The CDR3 region has the DNA TGTGCCAGCAGTGAGGATGGGTTGGGCTACGAGCAGTACTTC.